What follows is one TCR beta chain and its context. Antigen specificity is unknown. Sequencing was performed with immunoSEQ multiplex PCR; in TCRdb, only in-frame clones are kept and a portion is missing. The profile shows tens of thousands of clones, roughly nine tenths of them singletons. Germline CDR1 and CDR2: SGHTA and FQGNSA. Trimming took off 5 bases at V and 2 bases at J, with 12 bases between the two ends. CDR3 length: 14 residues. This entry comes from a study of OX40 agonist ivuxolimab in advanced cancers. At the level of the study: Patients' therapy was ivuxolimab, an antibody that acts as an agonist of OX40 (CD134). The diagnoses of dose-escalation patients were hepatocellular carcinoma, melanoma, renal cell or head and neck cancer. Of the participants, around 39% had some prior anti-PD-1, anti-PD-L1 or anti-CTLA-4 therapy, which was allowed. Regarding the study as a whole: Dosing at 0.1 to 3.0 mg/kg was accompanied by clonal expansion of CD4+ and CD8+ blood T cells by week 6.

This rearrangement joins TRBV7-2 to TRBJ1-1; no reliable D call. The starting material was CD4+ or CD8+ T cells sorted from blood, obtained in a trial of the OX40 agonist ivuxolimab. The receptor's source is an adult with an advanced solid tumor such as melanoma, head and neck, liver or kidney cancer. CDR3: CASSRGTANTEAFF. CDR3 in DNA: TGTGCCAGCAGCCGCGGTACAGCTAACACTGAAGCTTTCTTT.